Below, 6 T cell receptor beta chains from the same sample are listed, as sequenced in a study of vaccination and CD4 T cells after COVID-19. Scientists ran DNA taken from cultured CD4+ T cells through the Oncomine TCR Beta short-read assay for sequencing. DNA came from CD4+ T cells after culture. Each CDR3 protein is one row after TCRdb ran MiXCR on the PCR reads. The data show about 9,000 distinct CDR3 sequences, about a third seen once. Described treatment: roughly 10-day PBMC culture with coronavirus spike peptide pools or control peptides (ViraFEST assay). CD4+ T lymphocytes from the unexposed donor were collected before the COVID-19 pandemic (2011-2018). Their recognized antigens are unknown. The specimen sequenced was CD4+ T cells from blood, cultured in vitro. These receptor sequences come from a human donor in good health.

This clonotype was seen a few times. The chain couples TRBV20-1 to TRBJ2-7, with TRBD2 identical over 9 bases. CDR3 length equals 13 residues. The germline CDR1 and CDR2 sequences are DFQATT and SNEGSKA (reference sequence). The J segment lost 3 bases and the V segment lost 2 bases, leaving 2 bases of the junction unmatched. DNA of the CDR3: TGCAGTGCTAGATTAGCGGGGGTCTACGAGCAGTACTTC. Translated, it gives CSARLAGVYEQYF.

This clonotype was counted between two and nine times. This chain uses TRBV20-1 with TRBJ1-2; no clear D. The CDR3 runs to 15 residues. V was pared by 0 bases and J by 5 bases, with 16 bases between. CDR1 and CDR2 (germline): DFQATT, SNEGSKA (reference sequence). CDR3 sequence: CSARDLAAPIYGYTF. In DNA, the CDR3 is TGCAGTGCTAGAGATCTGGCAGCCCCAATATATGGCTACACCTTC.

This chain connects TRBV7-9 to TRBJ2-5; 7 bases map to TRBD2. The germline V gene has CDR1 SEHNR and CDR2 FQNEAQ (reference sequence). This CDR3 has 13 amino acids. Unmatched junction bases numbered 3, after V lost 3 bases and J lost 5 bases. The CDR3 loop reads CASSLGGSETQYF. The CDR3 DNA is TGTGCCAGCAGCTTGGGCGGGAGTGAGACCCAGTACTTC.

This clonotype was recorded only once. The V call is TRBV11-1, the J call TRBJ2-1; TRBD1 is a possible D gene (6 bases). Germline V gene lookup returns CDR1 SGHAT and CDR2 FQDESV (reference sequence). This CDR3 has 13 amino acids. V was cut by 5 bases and J by 8 bases, with 13 bases left in between. CDR3 in amino acids: CASSASGTYEQFF. The CDR3 DNA is TGTGCCAGCAGCGCCTCCGGGACATATGAGCAGTTCTTC.

This clonotype was counted only a few times. In DNA form, the CDR3 reads TGTGCCAGCAGCTCCCAAGAGACCCAGTACTTC. This encodes CASSSQETQYF. This chain joins TRBV11-1 and TRBJ2-5; D call uncertain. The V gene's germline CDR1 is SGHAT and CDR2 FQDESV (reference sequence). CDR3 size: 11 residues. The V and J ends lost 4 bases and 1 base respectively, with 1 base between them.

The chain combines TRBV28 with TRBJ2-1; D is undetermined. Germline values: CDR1 MDHEN, CDR2 SYDVKM. The V gene lost 6 bases and the J gene lost 1 base, with 10 bases spanning the gap. The CDR3 length is 14 residues. The chain's CDR3 is CASRGRASYNEQFF. The CDR3 DNA sequence: TGTGCCAGCAGGGGTAGAGCATCCTACAATGAGCAGTTCTTC.